This TCR beta chain was found in a study of OX40 agonist ivuxolimab in advanced cancers. This CDR3 comprises 12 residues. CDR1 is SGHDT, CDR2 YYEEEE, per germline. The V end was cut by 0 bases, the J end by 8 bases, with 7 bases between. The assay was immunoSEQ multiplex PCR, and TCRdb's table has in-frame clones only and misses some. The sample holds roughly 56,000 clones, about 88% seen once. Here the sequenced sample was CD4+ or CD8+ T cells sorted from blood, taken in a trial of the OX40 agonist ivuxolimab. The TCR originated in an adult with an advanced solid tumor such as melanoma, head and neck, liver or kidney cancer. The V gene is TRBV5-6, the J gene TRBJ2-3; no clear D. Written as DNA, the CDR3 is TGTGCCAGCAGCTTGGCGATCGGTACGCAGTATTTT. It translates to CASSLAIGTQYF.